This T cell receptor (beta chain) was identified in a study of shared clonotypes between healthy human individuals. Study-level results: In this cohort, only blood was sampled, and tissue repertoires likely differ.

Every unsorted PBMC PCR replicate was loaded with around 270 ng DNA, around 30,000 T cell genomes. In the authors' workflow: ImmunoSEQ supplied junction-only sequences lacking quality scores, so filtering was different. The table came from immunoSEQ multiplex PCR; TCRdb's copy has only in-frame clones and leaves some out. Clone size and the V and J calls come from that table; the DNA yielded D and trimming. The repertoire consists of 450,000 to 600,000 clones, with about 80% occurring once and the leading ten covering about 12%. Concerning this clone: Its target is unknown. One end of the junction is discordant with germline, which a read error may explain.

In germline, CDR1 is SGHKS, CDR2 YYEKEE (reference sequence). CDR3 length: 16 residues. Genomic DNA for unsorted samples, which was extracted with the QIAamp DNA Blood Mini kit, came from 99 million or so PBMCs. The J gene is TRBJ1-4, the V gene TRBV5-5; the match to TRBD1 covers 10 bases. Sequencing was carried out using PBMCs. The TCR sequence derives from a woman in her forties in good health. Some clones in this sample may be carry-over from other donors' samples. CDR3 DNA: TGCGCCAGCAGCCAAGATCTTGGGACAGGGGCCGAAAAACTGTTTTTT. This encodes CASSQDLGTGAEKLFF.